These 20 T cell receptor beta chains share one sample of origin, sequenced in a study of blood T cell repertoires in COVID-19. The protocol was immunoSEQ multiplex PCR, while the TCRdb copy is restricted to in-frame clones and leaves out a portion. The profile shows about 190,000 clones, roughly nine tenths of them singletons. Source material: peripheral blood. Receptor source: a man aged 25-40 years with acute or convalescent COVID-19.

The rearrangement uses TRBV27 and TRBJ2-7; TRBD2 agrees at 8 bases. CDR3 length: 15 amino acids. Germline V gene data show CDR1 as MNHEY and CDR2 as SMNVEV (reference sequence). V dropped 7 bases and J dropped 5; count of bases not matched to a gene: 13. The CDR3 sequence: CASTPWSGGAHEQYF. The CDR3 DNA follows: TGTGCCAGCACTCCTTGGTCCGGGGGGGCTCACGAGCAGTACTTC.

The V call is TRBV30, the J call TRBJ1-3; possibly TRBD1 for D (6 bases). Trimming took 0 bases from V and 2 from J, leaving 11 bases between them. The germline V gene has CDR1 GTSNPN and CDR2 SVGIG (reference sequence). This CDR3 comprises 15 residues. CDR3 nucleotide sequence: TGTGCCTGGAGTGTACCGTCAGGGGCTGGAAACACCATATATTTT. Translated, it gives CAWSVPSGAGNTIYF.

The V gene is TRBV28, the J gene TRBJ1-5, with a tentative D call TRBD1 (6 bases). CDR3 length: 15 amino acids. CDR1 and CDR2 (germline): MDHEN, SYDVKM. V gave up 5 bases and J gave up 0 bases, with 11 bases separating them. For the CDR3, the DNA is TGTGCCAGCAGTCCAGGGGACTATAGCAATCAGCCCCAGCATTTT. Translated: CASSPGDYSNQPQHF.

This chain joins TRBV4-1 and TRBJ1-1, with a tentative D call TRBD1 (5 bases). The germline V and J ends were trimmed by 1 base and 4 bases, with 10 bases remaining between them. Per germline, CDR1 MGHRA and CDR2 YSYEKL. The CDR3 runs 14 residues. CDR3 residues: CASSQVSRATEAFF. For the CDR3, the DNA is TGCGCCAGCAGCCAAGTATCCAGGGCCACTGAAGCTTTCTTT.

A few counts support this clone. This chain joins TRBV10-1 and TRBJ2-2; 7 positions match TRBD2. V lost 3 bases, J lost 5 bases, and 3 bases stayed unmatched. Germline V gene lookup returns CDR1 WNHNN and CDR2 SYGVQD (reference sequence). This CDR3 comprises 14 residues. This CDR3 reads CASSELAWTGELFF. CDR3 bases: TGCGCCAGCAGTGAACTAGCGTGGACCGGGGAGCTGTTTTTT.

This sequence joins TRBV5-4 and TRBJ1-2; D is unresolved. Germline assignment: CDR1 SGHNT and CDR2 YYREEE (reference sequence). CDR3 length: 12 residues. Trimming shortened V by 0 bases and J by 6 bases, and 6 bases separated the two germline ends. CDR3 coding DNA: TGTGCCAGCAGCTTGGATAGAAATGGCTACACCTTC. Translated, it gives CASSLDRNGYTF. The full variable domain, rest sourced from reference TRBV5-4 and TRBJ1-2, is ETGVTQSPTHLIKTRGQQVTLRCSSQSGHNTVSWYQQALGQGPQFIFQYYREEENGRGNFPPRFSGLQFPNYSSELNVNALELDDSALYLCASSLDRNGYTFGSGTRLTVV.

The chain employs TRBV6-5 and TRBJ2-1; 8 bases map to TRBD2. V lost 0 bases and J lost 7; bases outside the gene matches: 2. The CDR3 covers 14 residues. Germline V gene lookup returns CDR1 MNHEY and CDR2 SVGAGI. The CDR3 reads CASSYSRGGNEQFF. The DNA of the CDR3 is TGTGCCAGCAGTTACTCCCGGGGGGGAAATGAGCAGTTCTTC.

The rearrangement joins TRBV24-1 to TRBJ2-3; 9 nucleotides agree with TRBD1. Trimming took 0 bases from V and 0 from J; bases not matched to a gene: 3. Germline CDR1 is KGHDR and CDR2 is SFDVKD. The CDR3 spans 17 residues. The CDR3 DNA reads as TGTGCCACCAGTGATTTGACAGGGGGCGGTAGCACAGATACGCAGTATTTT. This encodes CATSDLTGGGSTDTQYF.

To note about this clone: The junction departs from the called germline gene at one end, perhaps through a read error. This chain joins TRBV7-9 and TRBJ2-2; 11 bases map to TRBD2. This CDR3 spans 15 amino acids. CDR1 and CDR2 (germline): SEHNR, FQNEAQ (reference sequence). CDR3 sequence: CASSPTSGNAGELFF. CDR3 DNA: TGTGCCAGCAGCCCGACTAGCGGGAACGCCGGGGAGCTGTTTTTT.

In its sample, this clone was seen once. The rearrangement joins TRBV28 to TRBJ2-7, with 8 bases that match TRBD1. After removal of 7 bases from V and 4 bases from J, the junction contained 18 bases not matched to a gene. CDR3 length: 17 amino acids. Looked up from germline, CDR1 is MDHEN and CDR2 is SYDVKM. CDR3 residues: CASTPSQPGGRRYEQYF. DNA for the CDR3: TGTGCCAGCACCCCTAGCCAACCAGGGGGCAGGAGATACGAGCAGTACTTC.

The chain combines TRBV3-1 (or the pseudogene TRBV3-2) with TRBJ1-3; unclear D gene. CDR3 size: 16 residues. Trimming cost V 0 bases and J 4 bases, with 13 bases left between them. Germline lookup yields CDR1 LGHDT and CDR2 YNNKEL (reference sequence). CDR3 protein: CASSQDRTDGGNTIYF. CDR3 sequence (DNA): TGTGCCAGCAGCCAAGATAGGACTGACGGAGGAAACACCATATATTTT.

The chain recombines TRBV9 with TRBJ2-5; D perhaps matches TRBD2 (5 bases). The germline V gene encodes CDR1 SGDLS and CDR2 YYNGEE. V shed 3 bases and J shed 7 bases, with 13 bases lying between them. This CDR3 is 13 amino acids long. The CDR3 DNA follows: TGTGCCAGCAGCGGAGCGGTGACGGGGACCCAGTACTTC. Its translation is CASSGAVTGTQYF.

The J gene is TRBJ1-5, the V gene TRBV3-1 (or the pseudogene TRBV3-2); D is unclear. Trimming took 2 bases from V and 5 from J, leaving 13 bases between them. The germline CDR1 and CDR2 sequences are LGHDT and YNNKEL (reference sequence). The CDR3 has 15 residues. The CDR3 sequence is CASSQTTGGYQPQHF. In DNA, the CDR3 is TGTGCCAGCAGCCAAACCACGGGAGGGTATCAGCCCCAGCATTTT.

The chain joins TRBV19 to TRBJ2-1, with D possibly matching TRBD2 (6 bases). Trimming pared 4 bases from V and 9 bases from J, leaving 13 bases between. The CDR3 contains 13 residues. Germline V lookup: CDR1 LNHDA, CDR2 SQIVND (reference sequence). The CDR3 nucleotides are TGTGCCAGTAGTACTCTCCTAGCGACTGAGCAGTTCTTC. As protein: CASSTLLATEQFF.

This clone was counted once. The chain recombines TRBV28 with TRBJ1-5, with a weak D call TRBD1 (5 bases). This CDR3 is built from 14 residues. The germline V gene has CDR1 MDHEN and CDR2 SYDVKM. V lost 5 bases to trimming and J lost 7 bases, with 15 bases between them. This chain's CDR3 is CASSLGVFYQPQHF. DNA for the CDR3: TGTGCCAGCAGTCTAGGGGTTTTCTACCAGCCCCAGCATTTT.

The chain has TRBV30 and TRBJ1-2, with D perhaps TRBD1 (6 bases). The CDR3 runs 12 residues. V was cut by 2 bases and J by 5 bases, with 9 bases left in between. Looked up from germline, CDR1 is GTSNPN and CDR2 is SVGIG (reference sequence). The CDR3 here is CAWSLTGYGYTF. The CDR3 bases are TGTGCCTGGAGTCTCACAGGGTATGGCTACACCTTC.

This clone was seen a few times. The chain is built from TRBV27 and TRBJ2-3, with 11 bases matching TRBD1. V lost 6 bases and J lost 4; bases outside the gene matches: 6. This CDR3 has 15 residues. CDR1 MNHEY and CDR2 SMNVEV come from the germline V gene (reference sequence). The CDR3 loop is CASRDRGRGADTQYF. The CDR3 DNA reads TGTGCCAGCAGGGACAGGGGGCGGGGTGCAGATACGCAGTATTTT.

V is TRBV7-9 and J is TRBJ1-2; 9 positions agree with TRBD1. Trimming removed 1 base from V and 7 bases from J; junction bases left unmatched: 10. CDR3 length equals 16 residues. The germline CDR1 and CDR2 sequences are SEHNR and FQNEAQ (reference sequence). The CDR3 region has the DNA TGTGCCAGCAGCTTAGAGCCGACGGGACAGGGACTTGGCTACACCTTC. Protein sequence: CASSLEPTGQGLGYTF.

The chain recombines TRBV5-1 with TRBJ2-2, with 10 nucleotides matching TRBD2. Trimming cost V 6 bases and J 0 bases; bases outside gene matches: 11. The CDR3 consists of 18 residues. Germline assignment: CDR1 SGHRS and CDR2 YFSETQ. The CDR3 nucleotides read TGCGCCAGCATGGGTTTTAGCGGGGGGACGTCGAACACCGGGGAGCTGTTTTTT. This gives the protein CASMGFSGGTSNTGELFF.

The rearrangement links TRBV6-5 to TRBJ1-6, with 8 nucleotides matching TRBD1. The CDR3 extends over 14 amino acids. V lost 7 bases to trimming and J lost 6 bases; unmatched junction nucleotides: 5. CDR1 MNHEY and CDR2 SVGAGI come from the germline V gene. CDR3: CASTTGQVNSPLHF. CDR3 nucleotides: TGTGCCAGCACCACGGGACAGGTTAATTCACCCCTCCACTTT.